Each of the 17 T cell receptor beta chains below was sequenced from the same sample in a study of identical twins. TCRdb passed the 5' RACE reads through MiXCR, listing each CDR3 protein once. The sample lists 200,000 to 250,000 distinct CDR3 sequences; approximately 7% were seen once. The data also belong to a second study, concerning yellow fever vaccine responses in identical twins.

The specimen sequenced was memory (CD45RO+) T cells sorted from blood. The receptors originated from a woman under 30 in good health.

The chain carries TRBV2 and TRBJ2-1, with 12 bases identical to TRBD2. The CDR3 is 16 amino acids. With 6 bases clipped from V and 5 bases from J, the junction kept 8 bases outside the gene matches. Germline V gene lookup returns CDR1 SNHLY and CDR2 FYNNEI. For the CDR3, the DNA is TGTGCCAGCAGCCGACAACGACTAGCGGGGGACAATGAGCAGTTCTTC. Translated: CASSRQRLAGDNEQFF.

This clonotype was detected many times. The genes are TRBV21-1 and TRBJ2-1; the table gives TRBD1 as D, unverified against the DNA. TRBV21-1 is shown as a pseudogene. The CDR3 consists of 18 residues. The CDR3 spells CASSKVKRRPSSYNEQFF. The CDR3 DNA is TGTGCCAGCAGCAAAGTGAAGCGCCGGCCGAGCTCCTACAATGAGCAGTTCTTC.

The chain uses TRBV10-3 and TRBJ1-2, with D unclear. From germline, CDR1 is ENHRY and CDR2 SYGVKD. The CDR3 loop spans 13 amino acids. Between the trimmed V and J ends, which lost 4 bases and 4 bases, there was a span of 10 bases. The CDR3 reads CAISGTDLYGYTF. DNA for the CDR3: TGTGCCATCAGTGGGACTGACCTCTATGGCTACACCTTC.

This clonotype occurred many times. The V and J genes are TRBV28 and TRBJ1-2; no definite D call. V lost 2 bases, J lost 2 bases, and 15 bases lay in between. This CDR3 region has 16 residues. The V gene's germline CDR1 is MDHEN and CDR2 SYDVKM. In DNA form, the CDR3 reads TGTGCCAGCAGTTTACACTCAAGTTGGCCGAACTATGGCTACACCTTC. Translated: CASSLHSSWPNYGYTF.

This clonotype occurred many times. This chain links TRBV4-1 with TRBJ2-1; 7 nucleotides agree with TRBD1. This CDR3 region has 15 residues. After removal of 1 base from V and 8 bases from J, the junction contained 8 bases not matched to a gene. Germline V CDR1 and CDR2: MGHRA, YSYEKL. CDR3 protein: CASSQVGTGAYEQFF. In DNA form, the CDR3 reads TGCGCCAGCAGCCAAGTAGGTACAGGGGCATATGAGCAGTTCTTC.

This clonotype was seen a few times. The rearrangement uses TRBV15 and TRBJ2-1, with 13 bases lining up with TRBD2. V dropped 0 bases and J dropped 0; count of bases not matched to a gene: 8. CDR1 and CDR2 from the germline V gene are LNHNV and YYDKDF (reference sequence). This CDR3 region has 20 residues. In nucleotides, the CDR3 is TGTGCCACCAGCAGAGAGAGACTAGCGGGGGGCCCACGCTCCTACAATGAGCAGTTCTTC. It translates to CATSRERLAGGPRSYNEQFF.

This clonotype was seen ten or more times. This rearrangement joins TRBV6-5 to TRBJ2-6, with D uncertain. The CDR3 spans 15 residues. Germline V gene data show CDR1 as MNHEY and CDR2 as SVGAGI. V shed 2 bases and J shed 1 base, with 6 bases lying between them. The CDR3 DNA reads as TGTGCCAGCAGTTACGTAGGTTCTGGGGCCAACGTCCTGACTTTC. Translated, it gives CASSYVGSGANVLTF.

This clonotype has more than one count but fewer than ten. The chain has TRBV19 and TRBJ1-1; D gene uncertain. Germline CDR1 and CDR2: LNHDA and SQIVND (reference sequence). V lost 5 bases to trimming and J lost 3 bases, with 16 bases between them. The CDR3 contains 15 residues. The CDR3 DNA follows: TGTGCCAGTAGTCTCCAATGGGCAGCTGACACTGAAGCTTTCTTT. Encoded protein: CASSLQWAADTEAFF.

The DNA for the CDR3 is TGTGCCAGCAGCTTAGGTAGTACCATTGGCTACACCTTC. This sequence encodes CASSLGSTIGYTF. J is TRBJ1-2 and V is TRBV7-8; no clear D. The CDR3 length is 13 residues. Between the trimmed V and J ends, which lost 1 base and 7 bases, there was a span of 10 bases. Germline CDR1 SGHVS, CDR2 FQNEAQ. Based on the CDR3 plus reference TRBV7-8 and TRBJ1-2, the full variable domain is GAGVSQSPRYKVAKRGQDVALRCDPISGHVSLFWYQQALGQGPEFLTYFQNEAQLDKSGLPSDRFFAERPEGSVSTLKIQRTQQEDSAVYLCASSLGSTIGYTFGSGTRLTVV.

This clonotype was recorded at least ten times. The rearrangement uses TRBV5-1 and TRBJ2-2; D might be TRBD1 (5 bases). V gave up 5 bases and J gave up 2 bases, with 22 bases separating them. This CDR3 has 18 amino acids. CDR1 and CDR2 (germline): SGHRS, YFSETQ. The CDR3: CASRLGWGPDLNTGELFF. CDR3 nucleotide sequence: TGCGCCAGCAGGCTCGGGTGGGGCCCGGACCTAAACACCGGGGAGCTGTTTTTT.

The chain carries TRBV5-1 and TRBJ2-5; 9 bases align to TRBD1. With V trimmed by 6 bases and J by 0 bases, 6 bases remained unmatched. The CDR3 is 15 amino acids. Germline CDR1 is SGHRS and CDR2 is YFSETQ. The CDR3 is CASTTGGIHQETQYF. CDR3 coding DNA: TGCGCCAGCACCACAGGGGGCATTCACCAAGAGACCCAGTACTTC.

In its sample, this clonotype was seen many times. V and J are TRBV10-3 and TRBJ2-1; D may be TRBD1 or TRBD2 (5 bases each). The germline gives CDR1 ENHRY, CDR2 SYGVKD. Trimming left V 0 bases short and J 7 bases short, with 10 bases between. CDR3 length equals 14 residues. The CDR3 DNA reads as TGTGCCATCAGTGAGTCGGGGCGGGTGAATGAGCAGTTCTTC. Protein product: CAISESGRVNEQFF.

This clonotype has at least ten counts. The chain employs TRBV7-6 and TRBJ1-1; TRBD1 agrees at 8 bases. Trimming took 6 bases from V and 0 from J; bases not matched to a gene: 15. The CDR3 is 18 amino acids. Per germline, CDR1 SGHVS and CDR2 FNYEAQ. The CDR3 protein is CASRGGSGTGGMNTEAFF. CDR3 DNA sequence: TGTGCCAGCAGAGGGGGGTCCGGGACAGGCGGCATGAACACTGAAGCTTTCTTT.

Ten or more counts support this clonotype. The rearrangement links TRBV20-1 to TRBJ1-5; tentatively, D is TRBD1 (5 bases). Germline-derived CDR1 and CDR2 are DFQATT and SNEGSKA (reference sequence). This CDR3 is built from 12 residues. Trimming cost V 3 bases and J 6 bases, with 9 bases left between them. The CDR3 protein is CSARRQGQPQHF. In DNA form, the CDR3 reads TGCAGTGCTAGGCGGCAGGGTCAGCCCCAGCATTTT.

This clonotype was counted a few times. The chain joins TRBV6-1 to TRBJ2-4; D might be TRBD1 (5 bases). V dropped 6 bases and J dropped 1 base, with 13 bases sitting between them. Germline assignment: CDR1 MNHNS and CDR2 SASEGT. The CDR3 has 15 residues. The CDR3 protein is CASSPTVVAKNIQYF. The CDR3 region has the DNA TGTGCCAGCAGCCCGACAGTAGTGGCCAAAAACATTCAGTACTTC.

This clonotype came up many times. The chain recombines TRBV10-3 with TRBJ2-2; D remains ambiguous. The CDR3 length is 11 residues. Germline V CDR1 and CDR2: ENHRY, SYGVKD. Trimming took 9 bases from V and 1 from J, leaving 3 bases between them. Written as DNA, the CDR3 is TGTGCCATTGGGAACACCGGGGAGCTGTTTTTT. Residues: CAIGNTGELFF.

In its sample, this clonotype was seen many times. This chain links TRBV5-1 with TRBJ2-1, with D tentatively TRBD1 (5 bases). CDR1 is SGHRS, CDR2 YFSETQ, per germline. Trimming removed 4 bases at V and 3 bases at J, with 11 bases between. This CDR3 is built from 14 residues. CDR3 amino acids: CASSPIDSYNEQFF. The CDR3 DNA reads TGCGCCAGCAGCCCGATAGACAGCTACAATGAGCAGTTCTTC.